Presented here are 16 T cell receptor beta chains from one specimen sequenced in a study of post-analysis software for immune sequencing data. Unique molecular identifiers were carried by the TCR beta cDNA libraries. TCRdb used MiXCR to reprocess the PCR reads, holding one entry per CDR3 protein. Among over 700,000 distinct CDR3 sequences listed, roughly 27% were seen once. Antigen specificity for these receptors is unknown. Study findings and constraints: Comparison of patients with controls showed five TRBV segments more frequent in patients, TRBV5-6, TRBV5-1 and TRBV20-1 among them.

The sample comprised blood. Source of these receptors: a girl aged 5 to 17 with multiple sclerosis.

The V call is TRBV3-1, the J call TRBJ2-7, with D tentatively TRBD2 (7 bases). V was clipped by 4 bases and J by 5 bases, with 12 bases between them. Germline CDR1 and CDR2: LGHDT and YNNKEL (reference sequence). This CDR3 has 13 amino acids. CDR3 region: CASSPGGLDEQYF. CDR3 in DNA: TGTGCCAGCAGCCCCGGGGGGCTCGACGAGCAGTACTTC.

The V gene is TRBV29-1, the J gene TRBJ2-3, with no clear D. Germline-derived CDR1 and CDR2 are SQVTM and ANQGSEA. The CDR3 consists of 15 residues. Trimming took off 1 base at V and 0 bases at J, with 11 bases between the two ends. For the CDR3, the DNA is TGCAGCGTTGAAGGGGCAGTACTTAGCACAGATACGCAGTATTTT. Residues: CSVEGAVLSTDTQYF.

The chain has TRBV10-3 and TRBJ2-1, with 11 bases that match TRBD1. The ends lost 3 bases at V and 4 bases at J; junction bases unmatched: 5. The CDR3 has 16 amino acids. Germline-derived CDR1 and CDR2 are ENHRY and SYGVKD. The CDR3 protein is CAISDSGTGGYNEQFF. As DNA, the CDR3 is TGTGCCATCAGTGACTCTGGGACAGGGGGGTACAATGAGCAGTTCTTC.

For this clonotype: The junction and the germline gene differ at one end; a read error may be behind it. The rearrangement links TRBV24-1 to TRBJ2-1; D is possibly TRBD2 (5 bases). The CDR3 is made up of 13 amino acids. The germline gives CDR1 KGHDR, CDR2 SFDVKD. The CDR3 coding sequence is TGTGCCACCAGCAGCGGATCCTGCAATGAGCAGTTCTTC. Protein product: CATSSGSCNEQFF.

The table lists this clonotype with many counts. The chain has TRBV12-3 or TRBV12-4 and TRBJ2-7, with D unresolved. V lost 7 bases and J 5 bases, leaving 9 bases between the germline ends. The CDR3 is made up of 11 amino acids. CDR3 sequence: CASTIRDEQYF. The CDR3 bases are TGTGCCAGCACCATCCGGGACGAGCAGTACTTC.

In regard to this clonotype: A much larger clone lies one base from this, so it may be a read error. The chain employs TRBV15 and TRBJ2-1, with D possibly being TRBD1 (6 bases). Germline V gives CDR1 LNHNV, CDR2 YYDKDF (reference sequence). The CDR3 contains 16 residues. V lost 0 bases and J lost 9, with 18 bases in between. The CDR3: CATSRERTVTCGEQFF. The CDR3 DNA sequence: TGTGCCACCAGCAGAGAGCGGACAGTCACGTGCGGTGAGCAGTTCTTC.

The chain combines TRBV7-2 with TRBJ2-1; the D is unclear. The CDR3 is 16 amino acids. V lost 0 bases and J lost 0, with 9 bases in between. Germline values: CDR1 SGHTA, CDR2 FQGNSA. As DNA, the CDR3 is TGTGCCAGCAGCTTAGCGGTTGGCACCTCCTACAATGAGCAGTTCTTC. This codes for CASSLAVGTSYNEQFF.

Only a few counts were recorded for this clonotype. The J gene is TRBJ2-3, the V gene TRBV11-2; 7 bases agree with TRBD1. This CDR3 contains 16 residues. Germline V gene sequence: CDR1 SGHAT, CDR2 FQNNGV. V lost 5 bases and J lost 0; bases outside the gene matches: 8. The CDR3 nucleotides are TGTGCCAGCAGCCTCCCCGGGACAGAAAGCACAGATACGCAGTATTTT. Its translation: CASSLPGTESTDTQYF.

This clonotype has more than one count but fewer than ten. The rearrangement uses TRBV7-2 and TRBJ2-7; D remains ambiguous. The length of the CDR3 is 17 residues. Trimming removed 1 base at V and 6 bases at J, with 22 bases between. Per germline, CDR1 SGHTA and CDR2 FQGNSA. CDR3 sequence reads: CASSLGMGLRPKVEQYF. CDR3 bases: TGTGCCAGCAGCTTAGGCATGGGCCTCCGCCCCAAAGTCGAGCAGTACTTC. Based on the CDR3 plus reference TRBV7-2 and TRBJ2-7, the full variable domain is GAGVSQSPSNKVTEKGKDVELRCDPISGHTALYWYRQSLGQGLEFLIYFQGNSAPDKSGLPSDRFSAERTGGSVSTLTIQRTQQEDSAVYLCASSLGMGLRPKVEQYFGPGTRLTVT.

This clonotype showed up just a few times. This chain links TRBV20-1 with TRBJ2-7; 9 nucleotides match TRBD1. This CDR3 has 14 residues. Trimming removed 2 bases from V and 6 bases from J; junction bases left unmatched: 8. Per the germline V gene, CDR1 is DFQATT and CDR2 is SNEGSKA (reference sequence). CDR3 DNA: TGCAGTGCTAGACGCGGGACAGGGCCCCTCGAGCAGTACTTC. Encoded protein: CSARRGTGPLEQYF.

This clonotype was found a few times. The V and J genes are TRBV7-2 and TRBJ2-1; D is ambiguous. Germline V gene sequence: CDR1 SGHTA, CDR2 FQGNSA. V gave up 5 bases and J gave up 1 base, with 9 bases separating them. The CDR3 runs to 14 residues. The CDR3 nucleotides are TGTGCCAGCAGCCCAAAGAGTTCCTACAATGAGCAGTTCTTC. Translated, it gives CASSPKSSYNEQFF.

Many counts were recorded for this clonotype. This chain connects TRBV10-3 to TRBJ2-1; tentative D call: TRBD1 (6 bases). The CDR3 loop spans 13 amino acids. Trimming cost V 6 bases and J 4 bases, with 10 bases left between them. Germline loops: CDR1 ENHRY, CDR2 SYGVKD. CDR3 region: CAISGTQYNEQFF. The CDR3 DNA sequence: TGTGCCATCAGCGGGACACAGTACAATGAGCAGTTCTTC.

This clonotype showed up just once. The chain employs TRBV9 and TRBJ1-1, with no clear D. This CDR3 is built from 14 residues. Trimming removed 4 bases from V and 3 bases from J, with 13 bases in between. Germline V CDR1 and CDR2: SGDLS, YYNGEE. The chain's CDR3 is CASSSIGWDTEAFF. Written as DNA, the CDR3 is TGTGCCAGCAGCTCCATAGGTTGGGACACTGAAGCTTTCTTT.

Here the CDR3 DNA reads TGCAGTGCTAGCGGGAGCTCCTATAATTCACCCCTCCACTTT. Protein sequence: CSASGSSYNSPLHF. V and J are TRBV20-1 and TRBJ1-6; D ambiguous. The germline V and J ends were trimmed by 3 bases and 0 bases, with 6 bases remaining between them. Germline V gives CDR1 DFQATT, CDR2 SNEGSKA (reference sequence). This CDR3 has 14 amino acids.

This clonotype has just a few counts. The rearrangement uses TRBV12-3 or TRBV12-4 and TRBJ1-2, with TRBD1 identical over 9 bases. This CDR3 comprises 15 residues. J lost 4 bases, V lost 2 bases, and 5 bases had no gene match. In DNA, the CDR3 is TGTGCCAGCAGTTTAAGGACAGGGGTATCCTATGGCTACACCTTC. Translating gives CASSLRTGVSYGYTF.

The sample holds a few counts of this clonotype. This chain connects TRBV12-3 or TRBV12-4 to TRBJ1-1; D is uncertain. V gave up 0 bases and J gave up 6 bases, with 5 bases separating them. The CDR3 runs 12 residues. In DNA form, the CDR3 reads TGTGCCAGCAGTTTAGCTAGGGCTGAAGCTTTCTTT. This translates into CASSLARAEAFF.